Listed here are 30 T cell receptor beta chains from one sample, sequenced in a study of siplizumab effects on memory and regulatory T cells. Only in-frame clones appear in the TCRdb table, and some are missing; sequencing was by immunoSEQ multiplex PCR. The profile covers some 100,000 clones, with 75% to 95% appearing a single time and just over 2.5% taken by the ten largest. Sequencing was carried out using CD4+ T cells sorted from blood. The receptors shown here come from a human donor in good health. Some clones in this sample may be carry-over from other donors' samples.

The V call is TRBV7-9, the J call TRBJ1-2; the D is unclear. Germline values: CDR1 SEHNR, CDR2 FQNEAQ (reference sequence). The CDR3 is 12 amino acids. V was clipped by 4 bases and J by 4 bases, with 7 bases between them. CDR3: CASSSDFYGYTF. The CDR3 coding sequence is TGTGCCAGCAGCTCCGACTTCTATGGCTACACCTTC.

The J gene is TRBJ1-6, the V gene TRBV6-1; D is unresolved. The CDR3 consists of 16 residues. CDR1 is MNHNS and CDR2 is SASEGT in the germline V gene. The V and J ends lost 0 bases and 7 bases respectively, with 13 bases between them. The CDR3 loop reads CASSEAGRAGNSPLHF. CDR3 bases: TGTGCCAGCAGTGAAGCAGGGCGGGCGGGCAATTCACCCCTCCACTTT.

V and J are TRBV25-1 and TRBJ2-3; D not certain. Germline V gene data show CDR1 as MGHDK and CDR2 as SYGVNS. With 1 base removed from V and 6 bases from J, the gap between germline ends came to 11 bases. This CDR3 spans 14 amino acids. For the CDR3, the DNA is TGTGCCAGCAGTGAATTTGAAGGGAAGGATACGCAGTATTTT. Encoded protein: CASSEFEGKDTQYF.

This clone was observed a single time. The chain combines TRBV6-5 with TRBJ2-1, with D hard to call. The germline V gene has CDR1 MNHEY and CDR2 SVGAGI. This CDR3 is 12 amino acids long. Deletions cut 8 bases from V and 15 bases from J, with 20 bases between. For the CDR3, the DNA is TGTGCCAGCGGTAAAACGATTCCCTCTTTGTTCTTC. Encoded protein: CASGKTIPSLFF.

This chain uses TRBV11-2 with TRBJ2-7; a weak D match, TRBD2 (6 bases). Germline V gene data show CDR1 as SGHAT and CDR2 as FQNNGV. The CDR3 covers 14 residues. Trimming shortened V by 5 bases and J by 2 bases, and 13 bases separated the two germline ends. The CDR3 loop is CASSPGAGPYEQYF. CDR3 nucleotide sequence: TGTGCCAGCAGCCCTGGGGCGGGGCCCTACGAGCAGTACTTC.

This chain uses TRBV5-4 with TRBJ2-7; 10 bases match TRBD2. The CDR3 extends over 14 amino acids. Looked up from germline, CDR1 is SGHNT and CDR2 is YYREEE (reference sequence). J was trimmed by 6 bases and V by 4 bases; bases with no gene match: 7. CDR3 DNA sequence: TGTGCCAGCAGCGAGGGGACTAGCGCGGGCGAGCAGTACTTC. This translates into CASSEGTSAGEQYF.

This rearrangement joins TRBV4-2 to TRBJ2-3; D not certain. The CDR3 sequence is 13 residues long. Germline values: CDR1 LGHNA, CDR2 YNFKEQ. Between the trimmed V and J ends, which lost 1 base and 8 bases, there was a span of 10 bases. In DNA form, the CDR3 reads TGTGCCAGCAGCCAAGCCGTTGAGTCTACGCAGTATTTT. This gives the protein CASSQAVESTQYF.

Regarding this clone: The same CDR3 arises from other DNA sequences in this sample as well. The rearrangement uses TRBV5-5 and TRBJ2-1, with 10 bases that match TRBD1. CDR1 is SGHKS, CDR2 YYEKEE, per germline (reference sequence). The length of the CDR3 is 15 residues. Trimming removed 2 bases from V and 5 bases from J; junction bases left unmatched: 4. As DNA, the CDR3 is TGTGCCAGCAGCTTCCGGGGACAGGGGAACAATGAGCAGTTCTTC. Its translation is CASSFRGQGNNEQFF.

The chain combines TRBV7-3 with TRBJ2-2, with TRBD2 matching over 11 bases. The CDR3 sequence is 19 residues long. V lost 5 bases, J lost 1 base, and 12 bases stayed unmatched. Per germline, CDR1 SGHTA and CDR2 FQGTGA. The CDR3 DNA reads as TGTGCCAGCAGCCTGCAAGGACTAGCGGGCCTTATGAACACCGGGGAGCTGTTTTTT. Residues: CASSLQGLAGLMNTGELFF.

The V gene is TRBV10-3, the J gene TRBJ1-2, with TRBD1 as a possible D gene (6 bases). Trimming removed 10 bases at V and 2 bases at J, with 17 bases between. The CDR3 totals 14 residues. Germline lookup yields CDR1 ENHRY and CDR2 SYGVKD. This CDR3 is CATDLQGDNYGYTF. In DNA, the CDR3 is TGTGCCACGGACCTACAGGGTGACAACTATGGCTACACCTTC.

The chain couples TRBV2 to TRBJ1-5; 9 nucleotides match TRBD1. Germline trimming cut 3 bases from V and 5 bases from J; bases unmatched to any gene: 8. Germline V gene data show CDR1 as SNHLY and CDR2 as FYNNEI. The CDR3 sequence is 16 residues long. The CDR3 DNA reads TGTGCCAGCAGTGAGCTCACAGGGGGCGTGCATCAGCCCCAGCATTTT. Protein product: CASSELTGGVHQPQHF. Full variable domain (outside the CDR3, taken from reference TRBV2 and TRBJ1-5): EPEVTQTPSHQVTQMGQEVILRCVPISNHLYFYWYRQILGQKVEFLVSFYNNEISEKSEIFDDQFSVERPDGSNFTLKIRSTKLEDSAMYFCASSELTGGVHQPQHFGDGTRLSIL.

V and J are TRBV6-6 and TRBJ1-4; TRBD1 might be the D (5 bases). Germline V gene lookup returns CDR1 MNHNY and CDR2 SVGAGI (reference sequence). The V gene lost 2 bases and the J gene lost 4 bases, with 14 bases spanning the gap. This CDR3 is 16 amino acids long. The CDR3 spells CASSYTGRTLNEKLFF. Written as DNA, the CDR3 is TGTGCCAGCAGTTACACGGGACGGACCCTTAATGAAAAACTGTTTTTT.

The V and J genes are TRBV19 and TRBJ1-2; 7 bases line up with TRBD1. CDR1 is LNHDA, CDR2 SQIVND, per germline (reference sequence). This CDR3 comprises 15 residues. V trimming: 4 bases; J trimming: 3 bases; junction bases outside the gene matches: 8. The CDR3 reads CASSTPYRGYYGYTF. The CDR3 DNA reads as TGTGCCAGTAGTACTCCGTACAGGGGCTACTATGGCTACACCTTC.

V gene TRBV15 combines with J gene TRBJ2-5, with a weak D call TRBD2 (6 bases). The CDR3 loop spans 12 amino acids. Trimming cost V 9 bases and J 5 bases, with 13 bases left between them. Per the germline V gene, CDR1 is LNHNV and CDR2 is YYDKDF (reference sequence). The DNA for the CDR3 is TGTGCCACTGGGCGGGGAAGGGAGACCCAGTACTTC. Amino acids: CATGRGRETQYF.

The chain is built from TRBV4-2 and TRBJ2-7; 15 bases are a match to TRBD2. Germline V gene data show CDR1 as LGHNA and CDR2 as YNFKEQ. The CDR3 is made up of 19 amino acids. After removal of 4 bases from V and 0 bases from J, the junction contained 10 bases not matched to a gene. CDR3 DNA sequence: TGTGCCAGCAGCCCCCGTGGGGGGACTAGCGGGAGGACCTCCTACGAGCAGTACTTC. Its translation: CASSPRGGTSGRTSYEQYF.

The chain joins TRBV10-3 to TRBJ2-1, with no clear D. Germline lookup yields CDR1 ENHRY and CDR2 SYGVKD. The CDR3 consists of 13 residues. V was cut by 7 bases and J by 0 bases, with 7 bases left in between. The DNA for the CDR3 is TGTGCCATCAATGCGGACTCCTACAATGAGCAGTTCTTC. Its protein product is CAINADSYNEQFF.

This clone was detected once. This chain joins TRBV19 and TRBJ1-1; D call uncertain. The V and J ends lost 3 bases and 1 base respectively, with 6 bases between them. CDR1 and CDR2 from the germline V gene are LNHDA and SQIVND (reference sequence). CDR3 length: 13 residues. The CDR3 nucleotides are TGTGCCAGTAGTATCCGGGGGAACACTGAAGCTTTCTTT. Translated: CASSIRGNTEAFF.

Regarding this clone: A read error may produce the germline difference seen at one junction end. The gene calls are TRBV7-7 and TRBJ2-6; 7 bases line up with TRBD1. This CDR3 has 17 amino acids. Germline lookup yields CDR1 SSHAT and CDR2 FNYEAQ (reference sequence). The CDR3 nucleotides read TGTGCTAGCAGCTATACCGTACAGGGGACTGGGGCCAACGTCCTGACTTTC. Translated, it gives CASSYTVQGTGANVLTF.

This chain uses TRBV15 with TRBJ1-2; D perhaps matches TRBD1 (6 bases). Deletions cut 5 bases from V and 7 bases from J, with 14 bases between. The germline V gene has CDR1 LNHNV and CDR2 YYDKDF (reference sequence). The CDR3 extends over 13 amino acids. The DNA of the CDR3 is TGTGCCACCAGCGGAACAGGGATCTCTGGCTACACCTTC. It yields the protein CATSGTGISGYTF. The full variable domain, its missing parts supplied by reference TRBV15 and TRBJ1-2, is DAMVIQNPRYQVTQFGKPVTLSCSQTLNHNVMYWYQQKSSQAPKLLFHYYDKDFNNEADTPDNFQSRRPNTSFCFLDIRSPGLGDTAMYLCATSGTGISGYTFGSGTRLTVV.

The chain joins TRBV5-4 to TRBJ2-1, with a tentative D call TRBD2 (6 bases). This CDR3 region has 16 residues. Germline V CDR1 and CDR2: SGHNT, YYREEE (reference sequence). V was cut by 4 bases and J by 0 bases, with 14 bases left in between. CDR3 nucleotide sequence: TGTGCCAGCAGCCAACTGGACGGGAGCTCCTACAATGAGCAGTTCTTC. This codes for CASSQLDGSSYNEQFF.

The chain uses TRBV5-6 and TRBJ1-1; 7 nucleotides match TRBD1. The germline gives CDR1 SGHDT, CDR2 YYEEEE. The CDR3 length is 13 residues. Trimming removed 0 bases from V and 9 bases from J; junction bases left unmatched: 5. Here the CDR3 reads CASSLGPGQKAFF. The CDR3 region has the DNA TGTGCCAGCAGCTTGGGGCCGGGACAGAAAGCTTTCTTT. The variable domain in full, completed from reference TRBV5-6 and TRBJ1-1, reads DAGVTQSPTHLIKTRGQQVTLRCSPKSGHDTVSWYQQALGQGPQFIFQYYEEEERQRGNFPDRFSGHQFPNYSSELNVNALLLGDSALYLCASSLGPGQKAFFGQGTRLTVV.

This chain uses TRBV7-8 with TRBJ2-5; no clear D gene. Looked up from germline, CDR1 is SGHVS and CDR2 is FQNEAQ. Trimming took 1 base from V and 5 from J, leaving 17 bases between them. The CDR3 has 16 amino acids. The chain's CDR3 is CASSLGVGSRWETQYF. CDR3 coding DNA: TGTGCCAGCAGCTTAGGTGTCGGCAGCAGGTGGGAGACCCAGTACTTC.

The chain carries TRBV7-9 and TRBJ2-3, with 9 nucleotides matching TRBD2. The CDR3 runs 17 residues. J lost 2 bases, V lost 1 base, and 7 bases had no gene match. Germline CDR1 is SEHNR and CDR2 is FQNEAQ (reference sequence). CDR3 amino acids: CASSLDVAGVTTDTQYF. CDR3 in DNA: TGTGCCAGCAGCTTAGACGTAGCGGGAGTTACCACAGATACGCAGTATTTT.

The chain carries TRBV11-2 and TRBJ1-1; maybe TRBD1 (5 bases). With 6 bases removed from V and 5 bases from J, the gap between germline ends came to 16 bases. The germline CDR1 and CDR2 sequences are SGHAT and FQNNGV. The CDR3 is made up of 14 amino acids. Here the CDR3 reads CASRNTRGWTEAFF. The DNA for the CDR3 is TGTGCCAGCAGGAATACGAGGGGCTGGACTGAAGCTTTCTTT. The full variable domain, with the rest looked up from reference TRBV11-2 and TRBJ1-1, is EAGVAQSPRYKIIEKRQSVAFWCNPISGHATLYWYQQILGQGPKLLIQFQNNGVVDDSQLPKDRFSAERLKGVDSTLKIQPAKLEDSAVYLCASRNTRGWTEAFFGQGTRLTVV.

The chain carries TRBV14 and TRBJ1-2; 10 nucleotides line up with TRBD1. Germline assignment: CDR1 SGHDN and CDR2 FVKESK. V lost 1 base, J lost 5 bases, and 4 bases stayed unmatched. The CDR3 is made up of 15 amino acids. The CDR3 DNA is TGTGCCAGCAGCCAAGGGGACAGGGGACCATATGGCTACACCTTC. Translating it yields CASSQGDRGPYGYTF.

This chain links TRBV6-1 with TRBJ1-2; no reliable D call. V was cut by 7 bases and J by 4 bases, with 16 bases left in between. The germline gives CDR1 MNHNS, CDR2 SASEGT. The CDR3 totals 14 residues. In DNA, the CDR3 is TGTGCCAGCACCAAAAACGGAGGCATCTATGGCTACACCTTC. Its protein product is CASTKNGGIYGYTF.

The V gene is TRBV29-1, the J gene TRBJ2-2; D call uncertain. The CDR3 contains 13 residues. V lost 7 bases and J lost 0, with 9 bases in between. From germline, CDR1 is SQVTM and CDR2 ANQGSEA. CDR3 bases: TGCAGCGGACGGGCTTCGAACACCGGGGAGCTGTTTTTT. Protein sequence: CSGRASNTGELFF.

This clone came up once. CDR3 in amino acids: CASSRAGPAEAFF. CDR3 in DNA: TGTGCCAGCAGTAGAGCCGGGCCCGCTGAAGCTTTCTTT. The chain links TRBV7-9 to TRBJ1-1; D unresolved. V lost 6 bases to trimming and J lost 6 bases, with 14 bases between them. The CDR3 extends over 13 amino acids. Germline assignment: CDR1 SEHNR and CDR2 FQNEAQ (reference sequence).

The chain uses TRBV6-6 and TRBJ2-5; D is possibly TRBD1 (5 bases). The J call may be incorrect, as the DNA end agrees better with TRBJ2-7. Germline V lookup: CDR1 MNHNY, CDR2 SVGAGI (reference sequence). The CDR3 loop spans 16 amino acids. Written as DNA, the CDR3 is TGTGCCAGCAGTTACTCGTTTCCAGGGAAGGGCTACGAGCAGTACTTC. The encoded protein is CASSYSFPGKGYEQYF.

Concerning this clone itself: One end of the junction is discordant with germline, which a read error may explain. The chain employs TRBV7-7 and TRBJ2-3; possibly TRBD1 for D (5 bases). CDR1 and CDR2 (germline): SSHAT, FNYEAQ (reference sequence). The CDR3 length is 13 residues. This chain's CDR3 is CASSLDQGDTQYF. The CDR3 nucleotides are TGTGCTAGCAGCTTGGATCAGGGAGATACGCAGTATTTT.